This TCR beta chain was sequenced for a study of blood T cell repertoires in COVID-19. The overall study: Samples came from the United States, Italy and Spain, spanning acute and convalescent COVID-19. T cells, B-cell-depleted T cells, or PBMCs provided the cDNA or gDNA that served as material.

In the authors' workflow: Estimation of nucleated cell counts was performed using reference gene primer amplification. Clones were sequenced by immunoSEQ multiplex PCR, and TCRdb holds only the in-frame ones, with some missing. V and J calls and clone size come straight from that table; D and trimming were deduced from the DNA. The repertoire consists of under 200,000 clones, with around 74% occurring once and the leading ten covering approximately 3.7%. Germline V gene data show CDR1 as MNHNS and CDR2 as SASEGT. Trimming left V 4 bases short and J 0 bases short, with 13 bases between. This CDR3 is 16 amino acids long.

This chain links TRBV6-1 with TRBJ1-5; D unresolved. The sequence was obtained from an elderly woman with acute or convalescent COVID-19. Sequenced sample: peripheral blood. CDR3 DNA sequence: TGTGCCAGCAGTGTTCCCGCGGCCTATAGCAATCAGCCCCAGCATTTT. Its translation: CASSVPAAYSNQPQHF.